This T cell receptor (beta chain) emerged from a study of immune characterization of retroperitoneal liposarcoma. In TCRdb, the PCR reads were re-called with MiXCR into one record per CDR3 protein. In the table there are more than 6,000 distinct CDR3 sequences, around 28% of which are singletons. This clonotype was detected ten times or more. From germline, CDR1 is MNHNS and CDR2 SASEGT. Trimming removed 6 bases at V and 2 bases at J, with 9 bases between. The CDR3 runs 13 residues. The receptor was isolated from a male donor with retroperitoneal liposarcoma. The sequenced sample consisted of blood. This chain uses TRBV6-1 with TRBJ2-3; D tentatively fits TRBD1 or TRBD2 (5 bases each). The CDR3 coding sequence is TGTGCCAGCAGCGAGGGGAACACAGATACGCAGTATTTT. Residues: CASSEGNTDTQYF.